This T cell receptor (beta chain) was identified in a study of T cells in localized non-small cell lung cancer. Using immunoSEQ multiplex PCR, the repertoire was profiled, and TCRdb retains in-frame clones only, with some absent. In the table there are approximately 47,000 clones, more than 85% of which are singletons. After removal of 9 bases from V and 4 bases from J, the junction contained 13 bases not matched to a gene. CDR3 length equals 15 residues. Germline V gene lookup returns CDR1 SNHLY and CDR2 FYNNEI. This chain connects TRBV2 to TRBJ1-1; 8 bases align to TRBD1. Sequences were derived from PBMCs, sampled before any cancer treatment. The TCR was taken from a man aged 40 to 70 with stage II lung adenocarcinoma. In DNA, the CDR3 is TGTGCCAGGGTCGACAGGGGTGTTGAAGGCACTGAAGCTTTCTTT. Its protein is CARVDRGVEGTEAFF.